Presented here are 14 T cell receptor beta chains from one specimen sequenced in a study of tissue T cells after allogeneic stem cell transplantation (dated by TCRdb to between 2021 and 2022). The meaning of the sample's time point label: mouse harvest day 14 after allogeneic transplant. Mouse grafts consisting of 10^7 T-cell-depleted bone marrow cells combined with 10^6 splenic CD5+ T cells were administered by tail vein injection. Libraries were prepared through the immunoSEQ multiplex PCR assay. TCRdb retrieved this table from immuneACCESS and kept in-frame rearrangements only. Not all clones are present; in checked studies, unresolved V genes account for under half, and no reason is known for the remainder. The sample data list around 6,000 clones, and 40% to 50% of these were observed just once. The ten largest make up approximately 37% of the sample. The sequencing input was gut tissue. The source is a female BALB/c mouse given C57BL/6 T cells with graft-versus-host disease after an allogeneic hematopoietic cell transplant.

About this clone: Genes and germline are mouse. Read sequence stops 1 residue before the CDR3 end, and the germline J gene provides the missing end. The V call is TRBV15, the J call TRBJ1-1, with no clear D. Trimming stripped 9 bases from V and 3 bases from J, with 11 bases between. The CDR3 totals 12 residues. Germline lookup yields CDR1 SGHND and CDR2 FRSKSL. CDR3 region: CARAGVDTEVFF. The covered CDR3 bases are TGTGCCAGGGCGGGAGTGGACACAGAAGTCTTC.

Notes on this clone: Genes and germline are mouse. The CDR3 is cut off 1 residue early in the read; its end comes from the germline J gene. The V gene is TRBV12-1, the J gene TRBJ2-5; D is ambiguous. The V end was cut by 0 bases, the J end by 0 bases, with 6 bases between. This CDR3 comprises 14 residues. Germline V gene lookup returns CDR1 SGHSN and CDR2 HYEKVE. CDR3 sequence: CASSLTLNQDTQYF. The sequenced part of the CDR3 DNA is TGTGCCAGCTCTCTCACCCTTAACCAAGACACCCAGTAC.

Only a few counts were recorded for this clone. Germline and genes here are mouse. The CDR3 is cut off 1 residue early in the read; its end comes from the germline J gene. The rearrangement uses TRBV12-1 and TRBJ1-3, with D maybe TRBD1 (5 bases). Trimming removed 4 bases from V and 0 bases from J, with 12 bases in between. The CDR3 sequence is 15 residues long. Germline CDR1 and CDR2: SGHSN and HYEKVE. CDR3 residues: CASSRDGYSGNTLYF. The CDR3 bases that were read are TGTGCCAGCTCGCGGGACGGATATTCTGGAAATACGCTCTAT.

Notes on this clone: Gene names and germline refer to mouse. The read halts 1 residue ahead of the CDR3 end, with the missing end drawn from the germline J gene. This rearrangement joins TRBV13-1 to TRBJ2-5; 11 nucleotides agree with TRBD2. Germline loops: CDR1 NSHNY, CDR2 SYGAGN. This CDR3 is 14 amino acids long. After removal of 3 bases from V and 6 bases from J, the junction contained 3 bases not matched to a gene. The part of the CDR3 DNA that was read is TGTGCCAGCAGTGTCCGGGACTGGGGGGACACCCAGTAC. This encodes CASSVRDWGDTQY. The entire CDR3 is CASSVRDWGDTQYF.

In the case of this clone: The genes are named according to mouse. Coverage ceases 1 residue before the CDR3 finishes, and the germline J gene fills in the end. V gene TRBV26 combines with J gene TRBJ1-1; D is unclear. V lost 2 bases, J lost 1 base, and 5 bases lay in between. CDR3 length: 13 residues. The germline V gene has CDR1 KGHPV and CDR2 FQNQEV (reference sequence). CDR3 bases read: TGTGCCAGCAGTCTGAAGGGGAACACAGAAGTCTTC. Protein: CASSLKGNTEVF. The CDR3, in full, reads CASSLKGNTEVFF.

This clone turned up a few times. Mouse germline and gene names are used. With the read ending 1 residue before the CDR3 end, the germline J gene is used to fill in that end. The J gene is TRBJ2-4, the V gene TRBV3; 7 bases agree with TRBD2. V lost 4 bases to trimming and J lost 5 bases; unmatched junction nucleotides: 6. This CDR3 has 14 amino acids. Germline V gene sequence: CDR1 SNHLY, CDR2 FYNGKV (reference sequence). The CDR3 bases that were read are TGTGCCAGCAGCTCGCGCCGACTGGGAAACACCTTGTAC. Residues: CASSSRRLGNTLY. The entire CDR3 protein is CASSSRRLGNTLYF.

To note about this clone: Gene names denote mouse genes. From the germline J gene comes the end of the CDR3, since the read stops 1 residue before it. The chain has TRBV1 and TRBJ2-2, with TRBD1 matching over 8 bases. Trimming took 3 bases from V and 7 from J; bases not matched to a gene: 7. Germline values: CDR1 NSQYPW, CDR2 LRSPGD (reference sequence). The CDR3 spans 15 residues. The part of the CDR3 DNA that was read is TGCACCTGCAGTGCGAGGCAGGGGGCGGTCGGGCAGCTCTAC. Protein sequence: CTCSARQGAVGQLY. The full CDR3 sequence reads CTCSARQGAVGQLYF.

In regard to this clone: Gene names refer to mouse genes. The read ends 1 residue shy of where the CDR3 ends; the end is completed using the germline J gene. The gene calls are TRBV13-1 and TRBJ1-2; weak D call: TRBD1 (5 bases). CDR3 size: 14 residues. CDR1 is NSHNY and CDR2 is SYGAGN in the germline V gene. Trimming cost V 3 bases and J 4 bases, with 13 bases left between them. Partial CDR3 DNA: TGTGCCAGCAGTGTACGAGGGCAGGGCTCCGACTACACC. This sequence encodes CASSVRGQGSDYT. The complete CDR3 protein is CASSVRGQGSDYTF.

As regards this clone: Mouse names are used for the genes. The DNA read from the CDR3 is TGTGCCAGCAGCTTGGACACTAGTCAAAACACCTTGTAC. Encoded protein: CASSLDTSQNTLY. The whole CDR3 region reads CASSLDTSQNTLYF. The chain couples TRBV3 to TRBJ2-4; D is possibly TRBD1 (5 bases). Read sequence stops 1 residue before the CDR3 end, and the germline J gene provides the missing end. The CDR3 is 14 amino acids. The germline CDR1 and CDR2 sequences are SNHLY and FYNGKV (reference sequence). V gave up 3 bases and J gave up 0 bases, with 7 bases separating them.

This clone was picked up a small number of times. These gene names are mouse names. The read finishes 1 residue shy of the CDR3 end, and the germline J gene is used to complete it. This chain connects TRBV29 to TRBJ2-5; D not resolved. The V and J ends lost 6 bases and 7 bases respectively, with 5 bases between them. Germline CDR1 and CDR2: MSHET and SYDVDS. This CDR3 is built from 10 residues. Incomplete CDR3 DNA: TGTGCTAGCAGGGAACACACCCAGTAC. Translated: CASREHTQY. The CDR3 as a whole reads CASREHTQYF. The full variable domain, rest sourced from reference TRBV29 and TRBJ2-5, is DMKVTQMPRYLIKRMGENVLLECGQDMSHETMYWYRQDPGLGLQLIYISYDVDSNSEGDIPKGYRVSRKKREHFSLILDSAKTNQTSVYFCASREHTQYFGPGTRLLVL.

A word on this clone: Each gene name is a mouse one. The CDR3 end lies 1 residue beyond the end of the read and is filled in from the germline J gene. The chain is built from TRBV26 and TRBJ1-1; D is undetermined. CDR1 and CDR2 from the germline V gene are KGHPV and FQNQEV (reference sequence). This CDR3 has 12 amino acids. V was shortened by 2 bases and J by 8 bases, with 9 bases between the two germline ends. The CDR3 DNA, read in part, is TGTGCCAGCAGTCTGAGAAGGGATGAAGTCTTC. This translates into CASSLRRDEVF. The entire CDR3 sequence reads CASSLRRDEVFF.

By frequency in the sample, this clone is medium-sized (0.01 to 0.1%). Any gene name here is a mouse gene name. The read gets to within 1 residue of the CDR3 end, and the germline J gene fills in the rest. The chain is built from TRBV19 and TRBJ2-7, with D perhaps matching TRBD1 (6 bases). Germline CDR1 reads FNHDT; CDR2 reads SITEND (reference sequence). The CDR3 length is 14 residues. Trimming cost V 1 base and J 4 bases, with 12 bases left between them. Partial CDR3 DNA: TGTGCCAGCAGTATATCCCGCGGACAGTATGAACAGTAC. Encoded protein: CASSISRGQYEQY. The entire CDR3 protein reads CASSISRGQYEQYF.

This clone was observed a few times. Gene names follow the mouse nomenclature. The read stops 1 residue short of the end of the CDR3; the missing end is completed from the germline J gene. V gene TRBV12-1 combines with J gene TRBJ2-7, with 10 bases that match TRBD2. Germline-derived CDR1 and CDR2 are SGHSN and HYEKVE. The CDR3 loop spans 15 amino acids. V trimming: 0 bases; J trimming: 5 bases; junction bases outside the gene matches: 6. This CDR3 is CASSLVWGGADEQYF. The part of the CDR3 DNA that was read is TGTGCCAGCTCTCTCGTCTGGGGGGGCGCGGATGAACAGTAC.

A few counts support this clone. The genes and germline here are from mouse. CDR3 DNA (partial): TGTGCCAGCAGCCACAACTATGAACAGTAC. Translating it yields CASSHNYEQY. Given in full, the CDR3 is CASSHNYEQYF. The V gene is TRBV26, the J gene TRBJ2-7; unclear D gene. The CDR3 end falls 1 residue outside the read, so it is completed with the germline J gene. The CDR3 has 11 amino acids. Per the germline V gene, CDR1 is KGHPV and CDR2 is FQNQEV (reference sequence). Trimming cost V 6 bases and J 3 bases, with 6 bases left between them.